This TCR beta chain derives from a study of graft-versus-host responses after intestinal transplantation. For the study at large: Among the recipients, all got anti-thymocyte globulin induction and then tacrolimus and steroids for around 3 years.

To note about this clone: Its antigen remains unknown.

Libraries were prepared by immunoSEQ multiplex PCR; TCRdb keeps only in-frame clonotypes and omits some of them. The sample contains 45,000 to 55,000 clones, 91% of which appear only once. Study conclusions and caveats: Recipient marrow contained GvH clones, some of which appeared first in ileum or blood.

This TCR came from a human patient who received an intestinal transplant, so some T cells may come from the graft donor. Here the sequenced sample was PBMCs, taken roughly 95 weeks after intestinal transplant.

Written as DNA, the CDR3 is TGTGCCAGCAGCCCCCGGGCTAGCGGGGGTCAAAGCTCCTACAATGAGCAGTTCTTC. Amino acid sequence: CASSPRASGGQSSYNEQFF. The V call is TRBV11-2, the J call TRBJ2-1; 10 nucleotides agree with TRBD2. This CDR3 has 19 residues. Looked up from germline, CDR1 is SGHAT and CDR2 is FQNNGV. V lost 5 bases, J lost 0 bases, and 13 bases stayed unmatched.